This T cell receptor (beta chain) was obtained from a study of cytomegalovirus exposure and HLA in healthy donors. The PCR had 60 Vbeta and 13 Jbeta primers. Assay used: immunoSEQ multiplex PCR; TCRdb lists only in-frame clones, some missing. The data hold over 150,000 clones, with approximately 82% observed a single time. The sequence came from a male donor in good health and CMV-seropositive. Specimen: PBMCs.

CDR3 coding DNA: TGCGCCAGCCGGATTCTTTTCGACAGGCCAAACACTGAAGCTTTCTTT. Its protein is CASRILFDRPNTEAFF. This chain uses TRBV4-1 with TRBJ1-1; a weak D match, TRBD1 (6 bases). The CDR3 has 16 amino acids. Trimming removed 8 bases at V and 2 bases at J, with 21 bases between. The germline gives CDR1 MGHRA, CDR2 YSYEKL.